Each of the 18 T cell receptor beta chains below was sequenced from the same sample in a study of blood T cell repertoires in COVID-19 (TCRdb year 2020). Library creation used the immunoSEQ multiplex PCR assay. The table was pulled from immuneACCESS by TCRdb, which kept in-frame rearrangements only. Such tables lose some clones; where checked, under half of the loss comes from unresolved V genes, and the rest has no known cause. The sample table lists tens of thousands of clones, around nine tenths of them with a count of one. Together, the top ten hold over 8.5% of the sample. The sample comprised peripheral blood. The origin of the receptors is a human donor in a cohort sampled during active COVID-19.

This clone was recorded once. This chain joins TRBV19 and TRBJ1-5, with TRBD1 matching over 8 bases. The germline CDR1 and CDR2 sequences are LNHDA and SQIVND (reference sequence). Losses at the gene ends were 9 bases for V and 7 bases for J; bases not matched to a gene: 8. The CDR3 sequence is 13 residues long. The chain's CDR3 is CASSQTGVQPQHF. CDR3 DNA sequence: TGTGCCAGCTCCCAGACAGGGGTCCAGCCCCAGCATTTT. Full variable domain (outside the CDR3, taken from reference TRBV19 and TRBJ1-5): DGGITQSPKYLFRKEGQNVTLSCEQNLNHDAMYWYRQDPGQGLRLIYYSQIVNDFQKGDIAEGYSVSREKKESFPLTVTSAQKNPTAFYLCASSQTGVQPQHFGDGTRLSIL.

The rearrangement uses TRBV14 and TRBJ2-4, with a tentative D call TRBD2 (5 bases). CDR1 and CDR2 (germline): SGHDN, FVKESK. V was trimmed by 4 bases and J by 7 bases, leaving 14 bases between them. The CDR3 extends over 14 amino acids. The CDR3 spells CASSLGRRSNIQYF. The CDR3 nucleotides are TGTGCCAGCAGCCTAGGTAGGAGGAGTAACATTCAGTACTTC.

The V and J genes are TRBV2 and TRBJ2-1; TRBD2 agrees at 9 bases. Germline-derived CDR1 and CDR2 are SNHLY and FYNNEI. The CDR3 is 14 amino acids. With 7 bases clipped from V and 5 bases from J, the junction kept 6 bases outside the gene matches. CDR3 DNA: TGTGCCAGCATGTGGGGACTAGCAAACAATGAGCAGTTCTTC. This translates into CASMWGLANNEQFF.

The genes are TRBV21-1 and TRBJ1-4; TRBD1 was called by the table and not checked on the DNA. TRBV21-1 is flagged as a pseudogene. The CDR3 spans 15 residues. The CDR3 loop is CASRDRSMRVEKLFF. The CDR3 DNA reads TGTGCCAGCAGGGACAGATCGATGCGGGTGGAAAAACTGTTTTTT.

This clone has more than one count but fewer than ten. The chain employs TRBV6-1 and TRBJ2-1, with D perhaps TRBD2 (5 bases). Germline V gene sequence: CDR1 MNHNS, CDR2 SASEGT. Between the trimmed V and J ends, which lost 0 bases and 3 bases, there was a span of 12 bases. This CDR3 spans 16 amino acids. CDR3 bases: TGTGCCAGCAGTGAAGCCTCTAGAGGGAGCTACAATGAGCAGTTCTTC. As protein: CASSEASRGSYNEQFF.

As for this clone: At one end the junction does not follow the germline gene, possibly because of a read error. This chain uses TRBV6-6 with TRBJ1-3, with 9 bases that match TRBD1. Germline V gene lookup returns CDR1 MNHNY and CDR2 SVGAGI (reference sequence). CDR3 size: 13 residues. The CDR3 protein is CASSPGTGSSWHF. CDR3 in DNA: TGTGCCAGCAGCCCCGGGACAGGGTCCTCCTGGCATTTT.

This chain connects TRBV19 to TRBJ2-7; D may be TRBD2 (6 bases). The germline V gene has CDR1 LNHDA and CDR2 SQIVND (reference sequence). This CDR3 has 15 amino acids. The ends were cut back, 0 bases at V and 2 bases at J, with 11 bases in the middle. This CDR3 reads CASSIEFGGTYEQYF. In DNA form, the CDR3 reads TGTGCCAGTAGTATAGAATTCGGCGGGACCTACGAGCAGTACTTC.

The rearrangement links TRBV18 to TRBJ1-2; TRBD1 matches 8 bases. Trimming removed 3 bases from V and 7 bases from J; junction bases left unmatched: 10. The CDR3 has 15 amino acids. Germline V gene data show CDR1 as KGHSH and CDR2 as LQKENI. The DNA of the CDR3 is TGTGCCAGCTCACCCAAGACAGGGGATGCTGGTGGCTACACCTTC. Translating it yields CASSPKTGDAGGYTF.

The V gene is TRBV11-2, the J gene TRBJ1-2, with 8 bases that match TRBD1. V gave up 1 base and J gave up 8 bases; unmatched junction bases: 9. There are 15 residues in the CDR3. CDR1 is SGHAT and CDR2 is FQNNGV in the germline V gene. DNA of the CDR3: TGTGCCAGCAGCTTAGGAGCAGGGGGCGCTTGGGGCTACACCTTC. Encoded protein: CASSLGAGGAWGYTF. Together with reference TRBV11-2 and TRBJ1-2, the CDR3 gives the full variable domain: EAGVAQSPRYKIIEKRQSVAFWCNPISGHATLYWYQQILGQGPKLLIQFQNNGVVDDSQLPKDRFSAERLKGVDSTLKIQPAKLEDSAVYLCASSLGAGGAWGYTFGSGTRLTVV.

The CDR3 DNA sequence: TGTGCCAGCAGCCACGGGGAAACAGATACGCAGTATTTT. Translated, it gives CASSHGETDTQYF. The rearrangement joins TRBV2 to TRBJ2-3; perhaps TRBD2 as D (5 bases). The CDR3 has 13 amino acids. V was trimmed by 6 bases and J by 3 bases, leaving 10 bases between them. Looked up from germline, CDR1 is SNHLY and CDR2 is FYNNEI.

The chain uses TRBV2 and TRBJ2-3; 7 positions agree with TRBD2. V was clipped by 7 bases and J by 0 bases; unmatched bases: 7. The CDR3 runs to 15 residues. The germline V gene has CDR1 SNHLY and CDR2 FYNNEI. CDR3 sequence reads: CASTVGGGSTDTQYF. CDR3 coding DNA: TGTGCCAGCACGGTGGGGGGAGGGAGCACAGATACGCAGTATTTT. Together with reference TRBV2 and TRBJ2-3, the CDR3 gives the full variable domain: EPEVTQTPSHQVTQMGQEVILRCVPISNHLYFYWYRQILGQKVEFLVSFYNNEISEKSEIFDDQFSVERPDGSNFTLKIRSTKLEDSAMYFCASTVGGGSTDTQYFGPGTRLTVL.

This clone came up a few times. The gene calls are TRBV5-6 and TRBJ1-3; D unclear. V lost 7 bases and J lost 4, with 18 bases in between. From germline, CDR1 is SGHDT and CDR2 YYEEEE. The CDR3 contains 15 residues. The CDR3 sequence is CASSIKGAGGNTIYF. The CDR3 coding sequence is TGTGCCAGCTCGATTAAAGGCGCGGGAGGAAACACCATATATTTT.

The chain links TRBV24-1 to TRBJ2-1, with TRBD1 as a possible D gene (5 bases). Germline loops: CDR1 KGHDR, CDR2 SFDVKD. The CDR3 runs 15 residues. The V end lost 4 bases, the J end lost 9 bases, and 18 bases lay between the germline ends. Written as DNA, the CDR3 is TGTGCCACCAGTGAGGCCGGACATTTTGATGGTGAGCAGTTCTTC. This encodes CATSEAGHFDGEQFF.

V usage is TRBV5-6 and J usage is TRBJ1-4; TRBD1 is a possible D gene (5 bases). V was cut by 4 bases and J by 8 bases, with 18 bases left in between. The CDR3 extends over 15 amino acids. Looked up from germline, CDR1 is SGHDT and CDR2 is YYEEEE. The DNA for the CDR3 is TGTGCCAGCAGCCCGGGACGCTCCGGGGGGGAAAAACTGTTTTTT. Translated: CASSPGRSGGEKLFF. Based on the CDR3 plus reference TRBV5-6 and TRBJ1-4, the full variable domain is DAGVTQSPTHLIKTRGQQVTLRCSPKSGHDTVSWYQQALGQGPQFIFQYYEEEERQRGNFPDRFSGHQFPNYSSELNVNALLLGDSALYLCASSPGRSGGEKLFFGSGTQLSVL.

This clone was seen more than once but under ten times. V gene TRBV28 combines with J gene TRBJ2-7; D is unresolved. The CDR3 loop spans 14 amino acids. Germline CDR1 and CDR2: MDHEN and SYDVKM. V dropped 3 bases and J dropped 6 bases, with 15 bases sitting between them. The CDR3 spells CASSLFADGSEQYF. As DNA, the CDR3 is TGTGCCAGCAGTTTGTTTGCGGATGGGTCCGAGCAGTACTTC.

The CDR3 region is CTTGPPGLLRETQYF. The DNA of the CDR3 is TGCACCACCGGACCACCGGGACTACTACGAGAGACCCAGTACTTC. This chain uses TRBV1 with TRBJ2-5; TRBD2, the table's D call, was not compared with the DNA. TRBV1 is shown as a pseudogene. This CDR3 has 15 amino acids.

J is TRBJ1-3 and V is TRBV2, with D possibly matching TRBD1 (5 bases). V was cut by 3 bases and J by 4 bases, with 19 bases left in between. The germline V gene has CDR1 SNHLY and CDR2 FYNNEI. CDR3 size: 17 residues. CDR3 coding DNA: TGTGCCAGCAGTGATCCCACTGACAGACCGCCCGGAAACACCATATATTTT. Its translation: CASSDPTDRPPGNTIYF.

The V gene is TRBV14, the J gene TRBJ2-7, with D possibly matching TRBD2 (5 bases). V dropped 0 bases and J dropped 3 bases, with 6 bases sitting between them. The CDR3 length is 13 residues. The germline CDR1 and CDR2 sequences are SGHDN and FVKESK. The CDR3 DNA is TGTGCCAGCAGCCAAGAACGGGGCTACGAGCAGTACTTC. Its protein is CASSQERGYEQYF.